This TCR beta chain is from a study of post-analysis software for immune sequencing data. Researchers reported that TCR beta cDNA libraries carried unique molecular identifiers. TCRdb processed the PCR reads anew with MiXCR; each CDR3 protein has one entry. This table has some 800,000 distinct CDR3 sequences, approximately 44% appearing once. This clonotype was seen a few times. This TCR was recovered from a girl aged 10-17 years with multiple sclerosis. Source material: blood.

Written as DNA, the CDR3 is TGCAGCGTTCCCGGTTGGGTCGGTCCCAACTATGGCTACACCTTC. It is translated as CSVPGWVGPNYGYTF. The chain is built from TRBV29-1 and TRBJ1-2; unclear D gene. Germline V lookup: CDR1 SQVTM, CDR2 ANQGSEA. The CDR3 loop spans 15 amino acids. The V and J ends lost 5 bases and 2 bases respectively, with 18 bases between them. Complete variable domain (other parts from reference TRBV29-1 and TRBJ1-2): SAVISQKPSRDICQRGTSLTIQCQVDSQVTMMFWYRQQPGQSLTLIATANQGSEATYESGFVIDKFPISRPNLTFSTLTVSNMSPEDSSIYLCSVPGWVGPNYGYTFGSGTRLTVV.